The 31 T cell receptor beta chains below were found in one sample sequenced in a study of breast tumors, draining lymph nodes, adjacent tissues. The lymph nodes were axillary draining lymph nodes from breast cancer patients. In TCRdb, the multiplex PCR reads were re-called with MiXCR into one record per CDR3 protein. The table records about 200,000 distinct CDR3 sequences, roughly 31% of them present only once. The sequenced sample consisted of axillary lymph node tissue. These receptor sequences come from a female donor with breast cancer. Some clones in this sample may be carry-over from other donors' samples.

CDR3 residues: CASSLEPNTEAFF. In DNA, the CDR3 is TGTGCCAGCAGCTTAGAGCCGAACACTGAAGCTTTCTTT. The chain combines TRBV11-3 with TRBJ1-1; D gene uncertain. Trimming pared 0 bases from V and 1 base from J, leaving 3 bases between. CDR3 length: 13 residues. CDR1 is SGHNT, CDR2 YENEEA, per germline.

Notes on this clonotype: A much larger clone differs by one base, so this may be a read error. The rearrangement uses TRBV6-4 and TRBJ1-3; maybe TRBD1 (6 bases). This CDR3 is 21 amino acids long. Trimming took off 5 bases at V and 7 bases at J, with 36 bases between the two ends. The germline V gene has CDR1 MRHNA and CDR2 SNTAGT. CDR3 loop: CASSHTDFQDSKQLCRNTIYF. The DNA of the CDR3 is TGTGCCAGCAGTCACACCGACTTCCAGGACAGCAAACAGTTATGTAGGAACACCATATATTTT.

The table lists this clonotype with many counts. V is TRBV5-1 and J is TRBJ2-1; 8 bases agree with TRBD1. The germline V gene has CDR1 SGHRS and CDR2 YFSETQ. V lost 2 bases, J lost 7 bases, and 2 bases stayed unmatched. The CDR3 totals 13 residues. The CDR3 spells CASSFTGGNEQFF. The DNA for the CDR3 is TGCGCCAGCAGCTTTACAGGGGGAAATGAGCAGTTCTTC.

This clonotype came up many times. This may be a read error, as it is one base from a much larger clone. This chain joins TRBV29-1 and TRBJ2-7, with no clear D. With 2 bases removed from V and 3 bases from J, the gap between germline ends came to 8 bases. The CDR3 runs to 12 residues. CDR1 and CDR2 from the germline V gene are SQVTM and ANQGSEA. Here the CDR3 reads CSVELTDYEQYF. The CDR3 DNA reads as TGCAGCGTTGAATTGACGGACTACGAGCAGTACTTC.

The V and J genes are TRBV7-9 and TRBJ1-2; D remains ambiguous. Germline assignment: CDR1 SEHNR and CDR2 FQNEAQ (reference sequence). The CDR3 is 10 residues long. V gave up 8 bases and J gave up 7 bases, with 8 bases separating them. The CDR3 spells CASVEVGYTF. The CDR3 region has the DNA TGTGCCAGCGTGGAGGTTGGCTACACCTTC.

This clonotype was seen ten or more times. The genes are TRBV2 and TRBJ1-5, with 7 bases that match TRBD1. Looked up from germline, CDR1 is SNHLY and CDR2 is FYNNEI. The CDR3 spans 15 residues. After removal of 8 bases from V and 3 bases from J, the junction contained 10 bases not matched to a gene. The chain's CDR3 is CASGAEGTDNQPQHF. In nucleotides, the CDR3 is TGTGCCAGCGGGGCGGAGGGGACAGACAATCAGCCCCAGCATTTT.

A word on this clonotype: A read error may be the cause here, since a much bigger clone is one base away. Here the CDR3 DNA reads TGCGCCAGCAGCTTAAGTAGTAGGAGGGACCAGTACTTC. The encoded protein is CASSLSSRRDQYF. The chain recombines TRBV5-1 with TRBJ2-7; perhaps TRBD2 as D (6 bases). The CDR3 sequence is 13 residues long. Trimming left V 2 bases short and J 10 bases short, with 16 bases between. Germline assignment: CDR1 SGHRS and CDR2 YFSETQ. Variable domain in full (rest from reference TRBV5-1 and TRBJ2-7): KAGVTQTPRYLIKTRGQQVTLSCSPISGHRSVSWYQQTPGQGLQFLFEYFSETQRNKGNFPGRFSGRQFSNSRSEMNVSTLELGDSALYLCASSLSSRRDQYFGPGTRLTVT.

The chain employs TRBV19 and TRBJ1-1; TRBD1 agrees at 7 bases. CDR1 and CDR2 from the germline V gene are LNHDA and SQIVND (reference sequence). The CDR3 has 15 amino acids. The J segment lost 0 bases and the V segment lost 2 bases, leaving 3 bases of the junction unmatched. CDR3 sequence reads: CASSIRGLVNTEAFF. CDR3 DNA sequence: TGTGCCAGTAGTATAAGGGGGCTGGTGAACACTGAAGCTTTCTTT.

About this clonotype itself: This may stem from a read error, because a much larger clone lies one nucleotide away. The CDR3 bases are TGTGCCAGCAGTACAACAGGGGCCCAGGGCTACACCTTC. Its translation: CASSTTGAQGYTF. This chain links TRBV5-4 with TRBJ1-2, with 7 bases matching TRBD1. V shed 5 bases and J 8 bases; nucleotides not matched to a gene: 9. CDR1 and CDR2 (germline): SGHNT, YYREEE (reference sequence). This CDR3 region has 13 residues.

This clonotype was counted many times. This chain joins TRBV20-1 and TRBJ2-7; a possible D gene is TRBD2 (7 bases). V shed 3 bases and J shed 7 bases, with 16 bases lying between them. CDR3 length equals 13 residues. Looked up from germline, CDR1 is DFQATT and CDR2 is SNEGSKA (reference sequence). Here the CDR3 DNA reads TGCAGTGCTAGGGCGGTGGGAGGGGGTGAGCAGTACTTC. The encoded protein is CSARAVGGGEQYF.

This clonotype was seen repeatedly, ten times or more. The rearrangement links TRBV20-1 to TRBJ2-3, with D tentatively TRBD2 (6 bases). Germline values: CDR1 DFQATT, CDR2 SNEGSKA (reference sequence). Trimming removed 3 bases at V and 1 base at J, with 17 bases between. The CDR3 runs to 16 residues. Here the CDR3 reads CSASPWGSSGTDTQYF. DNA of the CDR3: TGCAGTGCTAGCCCCTGGGGGTCTAGCGGCACAGATACGCAGTATTTT.

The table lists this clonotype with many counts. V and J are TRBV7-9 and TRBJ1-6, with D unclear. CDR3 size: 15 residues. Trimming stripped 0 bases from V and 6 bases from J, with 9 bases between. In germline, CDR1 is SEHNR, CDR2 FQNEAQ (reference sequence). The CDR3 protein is CASSLARGPNSPLHF. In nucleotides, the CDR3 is TGTGCCAGCAGCTTAGCGCGCGGGCCTAATTCACCCCTCCACTTT. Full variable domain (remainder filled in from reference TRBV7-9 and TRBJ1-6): DTGVSQNPRHKITKRGQNVTFRCDPISEHNRLYWYRQTLGQGPEFLTYFQNEAQLEKSRLLSDRFSAERPKGSFSTLEIQRTEQGDSAMYLCASSLARGPNSPLHFGNGTRLTVT.

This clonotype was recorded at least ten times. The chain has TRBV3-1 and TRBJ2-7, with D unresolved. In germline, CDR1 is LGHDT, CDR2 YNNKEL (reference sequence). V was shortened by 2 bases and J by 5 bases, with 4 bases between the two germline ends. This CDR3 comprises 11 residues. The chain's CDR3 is CASSQTDEQYF. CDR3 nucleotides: TGTGCCAGCAGCCAAACAGACGAGCAGTACTTC.

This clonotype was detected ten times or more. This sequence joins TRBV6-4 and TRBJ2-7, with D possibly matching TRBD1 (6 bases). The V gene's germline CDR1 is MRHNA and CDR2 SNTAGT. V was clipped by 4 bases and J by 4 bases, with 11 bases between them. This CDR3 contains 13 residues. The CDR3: CASSVSTGYEQYF. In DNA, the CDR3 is TGTGCCAGCAGTGTCTCAACAGGGTACGAGCAGTACTTC.

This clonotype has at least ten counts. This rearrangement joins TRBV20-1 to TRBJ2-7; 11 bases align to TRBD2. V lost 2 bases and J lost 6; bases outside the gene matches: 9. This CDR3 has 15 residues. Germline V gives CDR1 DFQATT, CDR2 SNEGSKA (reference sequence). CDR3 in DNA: TGCAGTGCTAGAAACTTAGCGGGAGGGCCATTCGAGCAGTACTTC. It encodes CSARNLAGGPFEQYF.

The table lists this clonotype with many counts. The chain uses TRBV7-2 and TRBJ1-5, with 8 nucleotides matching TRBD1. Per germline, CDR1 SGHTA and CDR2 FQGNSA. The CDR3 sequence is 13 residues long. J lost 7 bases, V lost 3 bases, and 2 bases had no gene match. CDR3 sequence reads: CASSLTGVQPQHF. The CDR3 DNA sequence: TGTGCCAGCAGCTTGACAGGGGTGCAGCCCCAGCATTTT.

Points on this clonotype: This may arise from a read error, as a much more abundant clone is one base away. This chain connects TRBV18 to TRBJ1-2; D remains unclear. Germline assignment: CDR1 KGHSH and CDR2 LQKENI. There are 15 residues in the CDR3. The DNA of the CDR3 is TGTGCCAGCTCACCAGAGGGCAGTCCGGGCTATGGCTGCACCTTC. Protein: CASSPEGSPGYGCTF.

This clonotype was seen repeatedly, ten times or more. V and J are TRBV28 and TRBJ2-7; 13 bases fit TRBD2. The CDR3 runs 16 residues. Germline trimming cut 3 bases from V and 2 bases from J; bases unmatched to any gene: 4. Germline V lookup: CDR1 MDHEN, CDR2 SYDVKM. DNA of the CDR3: TGTGCCAGCAGTTTGGGGACTAGCGGGAACGCCTACGAGCAGTACTTC. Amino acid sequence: CASSLGTSGNAYEQYF.

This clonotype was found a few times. CDR3 sequence (DNA): TGTGCCAGCTCAACCGGACAGGGTGGGAATTACGAGCAGTACTTC. Its protein is CASSTGQGGNYEQYF. This chain connects TRBV18 to TRBJ2-7, with 8 positions matching TRBD1. V dropped 5 bases and J dropped 4; count of bases not matched to a gene: 10. Looked up from germline, CDR1 is KGHSH and CDR2 is LQKENI. The CDR3 is 15 amino acids.

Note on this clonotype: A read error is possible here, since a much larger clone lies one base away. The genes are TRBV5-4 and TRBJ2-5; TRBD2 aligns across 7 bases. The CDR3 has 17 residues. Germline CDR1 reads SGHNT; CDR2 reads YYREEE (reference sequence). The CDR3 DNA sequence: TGTGCCGGCAGCCCCCTCCCACCAGCGGGATCGGAAGAGACCCAGTACTTC. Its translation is CAGSPLPPAGSEETQYF. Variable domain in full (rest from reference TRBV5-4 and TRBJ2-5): ETGVTQSPTHLIKTRGQQVTLRCSSQSGHNTVSWYQQALGQGPQFIFQYYREEENGRGNFPPRFSGLQFPNYSSELNVNALELDDSALYLCAGSPLPPAGSEETQYFGPGTRLLVL.

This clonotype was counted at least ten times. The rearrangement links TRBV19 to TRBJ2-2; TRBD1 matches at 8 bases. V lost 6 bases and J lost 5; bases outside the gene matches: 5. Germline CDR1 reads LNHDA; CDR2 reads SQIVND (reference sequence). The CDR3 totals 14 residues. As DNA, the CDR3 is TGTGCCAGTAGACAGGGGGTATTGACCGGGGAGCTGTTTTTT. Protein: CASRQGVLTGELFF.

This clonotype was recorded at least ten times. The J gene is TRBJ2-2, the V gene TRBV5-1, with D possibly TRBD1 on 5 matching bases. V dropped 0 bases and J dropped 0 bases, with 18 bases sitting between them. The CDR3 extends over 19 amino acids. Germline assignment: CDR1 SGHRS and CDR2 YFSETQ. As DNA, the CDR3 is TGCGCCAGCAGCTTGGGCCAGGGAATGGGTCCTGCGAACACCGGGGAGCTGTTTTTT. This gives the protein CASSLGQGMGPANTGELFF.

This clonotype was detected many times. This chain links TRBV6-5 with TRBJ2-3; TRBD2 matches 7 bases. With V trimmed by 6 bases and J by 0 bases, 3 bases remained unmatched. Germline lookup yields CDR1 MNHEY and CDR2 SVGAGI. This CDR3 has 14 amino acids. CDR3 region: CASRREPSTDTQYF. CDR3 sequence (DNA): TGTGCCAGCAGGCGGGAGCCTAGCACAGATACGCAGTATTTT.

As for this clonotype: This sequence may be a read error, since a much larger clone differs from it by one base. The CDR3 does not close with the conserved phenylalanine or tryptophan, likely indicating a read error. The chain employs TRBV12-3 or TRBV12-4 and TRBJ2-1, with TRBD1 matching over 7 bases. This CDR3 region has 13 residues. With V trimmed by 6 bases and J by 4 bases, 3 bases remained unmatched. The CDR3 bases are TGTGCCAGCAGAAGGGACAGATACAATGAGCAGTTCTGC. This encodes CASRRDRYNEQFC.

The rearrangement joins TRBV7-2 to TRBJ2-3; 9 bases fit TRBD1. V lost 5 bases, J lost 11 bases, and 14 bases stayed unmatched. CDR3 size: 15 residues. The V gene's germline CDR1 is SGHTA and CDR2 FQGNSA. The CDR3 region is CASSQDRGGYNEQYF. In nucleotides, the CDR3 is TGTGCCAGCAGCCAGGACAGGGGAGGCTACAATGAGCAGTATTTT.

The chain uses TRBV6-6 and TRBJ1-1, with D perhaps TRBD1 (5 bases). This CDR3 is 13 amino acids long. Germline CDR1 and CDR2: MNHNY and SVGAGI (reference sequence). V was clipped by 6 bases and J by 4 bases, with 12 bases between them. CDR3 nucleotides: TGTGCCAGCAGACTCGACAGCGGCACTGAAGCTTTCTTT. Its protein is CASRLDSGTEAFF.

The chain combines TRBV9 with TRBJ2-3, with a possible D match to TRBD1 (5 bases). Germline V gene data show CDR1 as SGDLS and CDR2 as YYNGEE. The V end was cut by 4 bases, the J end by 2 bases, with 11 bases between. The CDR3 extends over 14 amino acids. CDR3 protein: CASSSGWDTDTQYF. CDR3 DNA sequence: TGTGCCAGCAGCTCAGGGTGGGACACAGATACGCAGTATTTT.

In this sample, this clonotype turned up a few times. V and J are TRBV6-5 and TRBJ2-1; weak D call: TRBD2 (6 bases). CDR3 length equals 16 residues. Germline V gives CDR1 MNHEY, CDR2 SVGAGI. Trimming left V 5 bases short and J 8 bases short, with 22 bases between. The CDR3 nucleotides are TGTGCCAGCAGTCCCCCGCGGGGCCCGAGCAGGGATGAGCAGTTCTTC. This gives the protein CASSPPRGPSRDEQFF.

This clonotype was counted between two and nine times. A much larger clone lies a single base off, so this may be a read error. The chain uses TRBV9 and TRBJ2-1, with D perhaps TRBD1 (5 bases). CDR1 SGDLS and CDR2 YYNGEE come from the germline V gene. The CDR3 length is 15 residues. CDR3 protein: CASSVDSPAYNEPFF. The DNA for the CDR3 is TGTGCCAGCAGCGTTGACAGTCCTGCCTACAATGAGCCGTTCTTC.

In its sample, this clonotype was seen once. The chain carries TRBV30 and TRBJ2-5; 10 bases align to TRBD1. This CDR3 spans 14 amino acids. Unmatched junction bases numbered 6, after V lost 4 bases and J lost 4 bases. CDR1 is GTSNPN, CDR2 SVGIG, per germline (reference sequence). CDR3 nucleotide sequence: TGTGCCTGGACCCAAAGGACAGGGGGAGAGACCCAGTACTTC. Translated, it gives CAWTQRTGGETQYF.

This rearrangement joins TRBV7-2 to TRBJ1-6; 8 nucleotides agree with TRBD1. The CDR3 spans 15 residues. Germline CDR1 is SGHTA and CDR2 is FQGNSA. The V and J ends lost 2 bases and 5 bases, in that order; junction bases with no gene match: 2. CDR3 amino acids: CASSLRQGNNSPLHF. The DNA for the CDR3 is TGTGCCAGCAGCTTACGACAGGGGAATAATTCACCCCTCCACTTT.